What follows describes a single TCR beta chain. The antigen remains undetermined. This CDR3 comprises 15 residues. CDR1 and CDR2 (germline): KGHSH, LQKENI. V was clipped by 4 bases and J by 2 bases, with 12 bases between them. Using immunoSEQ multiplex PCR, the repertoire was profiled, and TCRdb retains in-frame clones only, with some absent. The profile covers more than 110,000 clones, with around 89% appearing a single time and around 4.7% taken by the ten largest. This sample is part of a study of T cell responses to AZD1222 COVID-19 vaccine. Study-level background: Researchers grouped second doses given at about 4 or about 12 weeks into one pool.

Overall study results and limits: Two doses of AZD1222 preceded a rise in Spike-specific TCR breadth and depth. The number of AZD1222 recipients seropositive at baseline was only 5 to 7. Scientists sampled the repertoires only once the peak T cell response had passed.

The origin of this receptor is an adult in good health. The sample here was peripheral blood, taken on day 0 of AZD1222 vaccination. This chain connects TRBV18 to TRBJ1-3; D not certain. CDR3 coding DNA: TGTGCCAGCTCACTAAGTGGGCAGACTGGAAACACCATATATTTT. This sequence encodes CASSLSGQTGNTIYF.